This record covers a single TCR beta chain. The sample is drawn from a study of blood T cell repertoires in COVID-19. At the level of the study: Sites in the United States, Italy and Spain provided acute and convalescent COVID-19 samples. From T cells, B-cell-depleted T cells, or PBMCs came the material, which was cDNA or gDNA.

As processed by the authors: Reference gene primers were amplified, and this amplification served to estimate nucleated cell counts. Libraries were prepared by immunoSEQ multiplex PCR; TCRdb keeps only in-frame clonotypes and omits some of them. V and J calls and clone size are copied from that table; D and trimming were computed from the DNA. The table records a few hundred thousand clones, 89% of them present only once. CDR3 size: 13 residues. Germline V gives CDR1 KGHSH, CDR2 LQKENI. V was shortened by 5 bases and J by 6 bases, with 13 bases between the two germline ends. This TCR was sampled from a woman aged 60-70 years with acute or convalescent COVID-19. The rearrangement uses TRBV18 and TRBJ1-2; D call uncertain. The sample was peripheral blood. Written as DNA, the CDR3 is TGTGCCAGCTCAAAAGACGGGGTTGATGGCTACACCTTC. This translates into CASSKDGVDGYTF.